Each of the 21 T cell receptor beta chains below was sequenced from the same sample in a study of blood T cell repertoires in COVID-19. Data came from immunoSEQ multiplex PCR; TCRdb stores just in-frame clones and leaves some out. The top ten hold about 8.6% of the sample, which has about 180,000 clones, 65% to 90% seen once. The specimen sequenced was peripheral blood. All receptors come from a man aged 50 or older with active or convalescent COVID-19.

The rearrangement uses TRBV24-1 and TRBJ1-2; tentatively, D is TRBD1 (5 bases). V was shortened by 9 bases and J by 3 bases, with 19 bases between the two germline ends. This CDR3 is built from 15 residues. Per germline, CDR1 KGHDR and CDR2 SFDVKD. In nucleotides, the CDR3 is TGTGCCACCTGGGATGAGGTGGCAGGGCACTATGGCTACACCTTC. It specifies CATWDEVAGHYGYTF.

The chain couples TRBV11-2 to TRBJ2-7; 11 nucleotides line up with TRBD1. Germline-derived CDR1 and CDR2 are SGHAT and FQNNGV. Unmatched junction bases numbered 4, after V lost 3 bases and J lost 3 bases. This CDR3 spans 15 amino acids. The DNA for the CDR3 is TGTGCCAGCAGCTTGGGCGGGACAGGGGGCTACGAGCAGTACTTC. This gives the protein CASSLGGTGGYEQYF.

This clone was recorded at least ten times. This chain joins TRBV2 and TRBJ1-4; maybe TRBD1 (6 bases). Germline V gene sequence: CDR1 SNHLY, CDR2 FYNNEI. V was cut by 6 bases and J by 4 bases, with 15 bases left in between. CDR3 size: 15 residues. In DNA, the CDR3 is TGTGCCAGCAGCGACCTGGACAGCCTTAATGAAAAACTGTTTTTT. Translating it yields CASSDLDSLNEKLFF.

This chain connects TRBV7-2 to TRBJ2-1, with D possibly TRBD2 on 6 matching bases. This CDR3 contains 12 residues. Germline CDR1 reads SGHTA; CDR2 reads FQGNSA. The ends were cut back, 5 bases at V and 7 bases at J, with 9 bases in the middle. CDR3 residues: CASSREWNEQFF. As DNA, the CDR3 is TGTGCCAGCAGCCGGGAGTGGAATGAGCAGTTCTTC.

In the case of this clone: An end of the junction differs from the germline gene, which may be a read error. At the DNA level, this CDR3 is encoded by other sequences in the same sample as well. This rearrangement joins TRBV7-3 to TRBJ2-3, with D unresolved. The germline V gene encodes CDR1 SGHTA and CDR2 FQGTGA. The CDR3 has 15 residues. CDR3 region: CASSLTELSTDTQYF. CDR3 DNA: TGTGCCAGCAGCCTAACCGAGCTTAGCACAGATACGCAGTATTTT.

J is TRBJ2-5 and V is TRBV5-1; the match to TRBD2 covers 9 bases. This CDR3 is 16 amino acids long. V was clipped by 0 bases and J by 5 bases; unmatched bases: 8. Germline V lookup: CDR1 SGHRS, CDR2 YFSETQ. CDR3 loop: CASSLVRGGALETQYF. The DNA of the CDR3 is TGCGCCAGCAGCTTGGTGCGCGGGGGGGCCCTGGAGACCCAGTACTTC.

The chain employs TRBV29-1 and TRBJ2-6; D possibly corresponds to TRBD1 (6 bases). Germline V gives CDR1 SQVTM, CDR2 ANQGSEA. The CDR3 length is 16 residues. V was pared by 1 base and J by 1 base, with 11 bases between. The CDR3 DNA is TGCAGCGTTGAAGGTTTTCAGGGGTCTGGGGCCAACGTCCTGACTTTC. It encodes CSVEGFQGSGANVLTF.

The genes are TRBV6-2 or TRBV6-3 and TRBJ2-1; tentatively, D is TRBD2 (6 bases). The CDR3 has 14 amino acids. V lost 5 bases, J lost 13 bases, and 21 bases lay in between. The germline CDR1 and CDR2 sequences are MNHEY and SVGEGT. CDR3 sequence: CASSARGAPATQFF. In nucleotides, the CDR3 is TGTGCCAGCAGTGCCCGCGGGGCCCCCGCTACACAGTTCTTC.

This clone was seen only once. The J gene is TRBJ2-7, the V gene TRBV7-6; the D is unclear. Per the germline V gene, CDR1 is SGHVS and CDR2 is FNYEAQ. This CDR3 contains 13 residues. V dropped 2 bases and J dropped 6 bases, with 11 bases sitting between them. The CDR3 reads CASSLSERGEQYF. The CDR3 DNA reads TGTGCCAGCAGCTTATCCGAGAGAGGCGAGCAGTACTTC.

The V and J genes are TRBV28 and TRBJ1-4; no definite D call. Germline V gene sequence: CDR1 MDHEN, CDR2 SYDVKM. CDR3 size: 12 residues. V lost 2 bases and J lost 7, with 5 bases in between. The CDR3 region has the DNA TGTGCCAGCAGTTTAACGGGTGAAAAACTGTTTTTT. Protein: CASSLTGEKLFF.

The chain links TRBV5-5 to TRBJ2-7; D might be TRBD2 (6 bases). Germline V CDR1 and CDR2: SGHKS, YYEKEE (reference sequence). This CDR3 spans 13 amino acids. V was pared by 3 bases and J by 2 bases, with 9 bases between. For the CDR3, the DNA is TGTGCCAGCAGCTGGGCGGGAACCTACGAGCAGTACTTC. Its protein is CASSWAGTYEQYF.

This chain uses TRBV9 with TRBJ2-1, with a tentative D call TRBD1 (8 bases). Germline V gene data show CDR1 as SGDLS and CDR2 as YYNGEE. The CDR3 contains 15 residues. V dropped 5 bases and J dropped 4 bases, with 16 bases sitting between them. In nucleotides, the CDR3 is TGTGCCAGCAGTCTACAGGGGGGGACTTACAATGAGCAGTTCTTC. Translating it yields CASSLQGGTYNEQFF.

The chain carries TRBV11-3 and TRBJ2-3; perhaps TRBD1 as D (5 bases). Between the trimmed V and J ends, which lost 0 bases and 2 bases, there was a span of 21 bases. This CDR3 contains 19 residues. Germline V gene data show CDR1 as SGHNT and CDR2 as YENEEA. CDR3 nucleotide sequence: TGTGCCAGCAGCTTAGATCCCCACCCGATAGGGGTAAACACAGATACGCAGTATTTT. It yields the protein CASSLDPHPIGVNTDTQYF.

This clone was seen once. The CDR3 here is CASSPPNRGHTEAFF. The CDR3 DNA follows: TGTGCCAGCAGCCCCCCAAACAGGGGGCACACTGAAGCTTTCTTT. This chain uses TRBV7-9 with TRBJ1-1; 9 nucleotides line up with TRBD1. CDR1 and CDR2 (germline): SEHNR, FQNEAQ (reference sequence). The CDR3 runs 15 residues. Losses at the gene ends were 5 bases for V and 3 bases for J; bases not matched to a gene: 7.

The chain joins TRBV10-3 to TRBJ2-1, with D maybe TRBD1 (6 bases). Germline V CDR1 and CDR2: ENHRY, SYGVKD. CDR3 length: 14 residues. CDR3 DNA: TGTGCGTGCCGTGGTCGGACAGAGAACAATGAGCAGTTCTTC. This translates into CACRGRTENNEQFF.

V gene TRBV6-5 combines with J gene TRBJ2-1; TRBD1 might be the D (5 bases). Between the trimmed V and J ends, which lost 0 bases and 8 bases, there was a span of 8 bases. The CDR3 totals 13 residues. The germline V gene encodes CDR1 MNHEY and CDR2 SVGAGI. The CDR3 nucleotides are TGTGCCAGCAGTTACTCTGGGGCAGATGAGCAGTTCTTC. This sequence encodes CASSYSGADEQFF.

This clone was observed a few times. The V gene is TRBV3-1 (or the pseudogene TRBV3-2), the J gene TRBJ1-6, with D tentatively TRBD1 (5 bases). Germline CDR1 LGHDT, CDR2 YNNKEL (reference sequence). CDR3 length: 13 amino acids. Trimming pared 7 bases from V and 7 bases from J, leaving 11 bases between. The chain's CDR3 is CASNRNTNSPLHF. CDR3 DNA: TGTGCCAGCAACAGGAATACGAATTCACCCCTCCACTTT.

The chain links TRBV30 to TRBJ2-5, with 7 bases that match TRBD1. The CDR3 length is 14 residues. V was clipped by 4 bases and J by 1 base; unmatched bases: 6. Germline CDR1 is GTSNPN and CDR2 is SVGIG (reference sequence). CDR3 protein: CAWNEGASQETQYF. DNA of the CDR3: TGTGCCTGGAATGAGGGGGCGAGCCAAGAGACCCAGTACTTC.

The V gene is TRBV2, the J gene TRBJ2-5; 13 bases are shared with TRBD2. V shed 5 bases, J shed 1 base, and the junction held 1 base outside the gene matches. The length of the CDR3 is 15 residues. Germline CDR1 and CDR2: SNHLY and FYNNEI. The CDR3 reads CASSWTSGGQETQYF. The CDR3 DNA sequence: TGTGCCAGCAGTTGGACTAGCGGGGGCCAAGAGACCCAGTACTTC. Full variable domain (remainder filled in from reference TRBV2 and TRBJ2-5): EPEVTQTPSHQVTQMGQEVILRCVPISNHLYFYWYRQILGQKVEFLVSFYNNEISEKSEIFDDQFSVERPDGSNFTLKIRSTKLEDSAMYFCASSWTSGGQETQYFGPGTRLLVL.

The rearrangement uses TRBV3-1 (or the pseudogene TRBV3-2) and TRBJ2-1; 12 nucleotides align to TRBD2. Trimming cost V 1 base and J 9 bases; bases outside gene matches: 4. CDR1 is LGHDT and CDR2 is YNNKEL in the germline V gene (reference sequence). The CDR3 has 15 residues. CDR3 in amino acids: CASSQGTSGTGEQFF. In nucleotides, the CDR3 is TGTGCCAGCAGCCAAGGGACTAGCGGGACGGGTGAGCAGTTCTTC.

The CDR3 reads CASTFPGQISPLHF. CDR3 nucleotides: TGTGCCAGTACCTTCCCGGGACAGATTTCACCCCTCCACTTT. This rearrangement joins TRBV19 to TRBJ1-6; 7 bases align to TRBD1. The J segment lost 9 bases and the V segment lost 7 bases, leaving 9 bases of the junction unmatched. The CDR3 totals 14 residues. CDR1 is LNHDA, CDR2 SQIVND, per germline (reference sequence).